The subject of this entry is one T cell receptor beta chain. V dropped 5 bases and J dropped 6 bases, with 13 bases sitting between them. The CDR3 is 14 residues long. Germline CDR1 reads MDHEN; CDR2 reads SYDVKM. The data were taken from a study of shared clonotypes between healthy human individuals. CD8 cells regarded as naive lacked CD45RO, were positively chosen for CCR7, and omitted terminally differentiated effector memory CD45RA+ cells. Measured with immunoSEQ multiplex PCR; TCRdb has only the in-frame clones, and not every one. Of more than 2 million clones listed, 85% to 95% are singletons. This TCR derives from a man younger than 30 in good health. Some clones in this sample may be carry-over from other donors' samples. The chain combines TRBV28 with TRBJ1-4; D is unresolved. Material for sequencing was naive CD8+ T cells from PBMCs. CDR3 region: CASSLRMHYEKLFF. In DNA form, the CDR3 reads TGTGCCAGCAGTCTACGGATGCACTATGAAAAACTGTTTTTT.